The 29 T cell receptor beta chains below all came from one sample that was sequenced in a study of beta chain features in type 1 diabetes. The study reverse transcribed the entire isolated RNA, so it sequenced expressed TCRB transcripts. The method was immunoSEQ multiplex PCR; TCRdb's version includes in-frame clones alone and lacks a portion of them. The repertoire includes 400,000 to 500,000 clones, approximately 15% of them detected once, and approximately 0.035% sits in the top ten. The specimen sequenced was naive CD4+ T cells from blood. All receptors derive from a man aged 30 to 45 in good health.

V gene TRBV20-1 combines with J gene TRBJ1-2; D not resolved. The germline V gene has CDR1 DFQATT and CDR2 SNEGSKA (reference sequence). Trimming shortened V by 0 bases and J by 6 bases, and 5 bases separated the two germline ends. This CDR3 spans 11 amino acids. Written as DNA, the CDR3 is TGCAGTGCTAGAGATAGAAATGGCTACACCTTC. As protein: CSARDRNGYTF.

This clone came up a few times. V usage is TRBV2 and J usage is TRBJ1-4; the D is unclear. V was trimmed by 11 bases and J by 6 bases, leaving 16 bases between them. Germline-derived CDR1 and CDR2 are SNHLY and FYNNEI. This CDR3 contains 13 residues. As DNA, the CDR3 is TGTGCCTGCACTCCGCGGTGGGATGAAAAACTGTTTTTT. Translation: CACTPRWDEKLFF.

The chain joins TRBV19 to TRBJ1-1; D ambiguous. Germline V gene sequence: CDR1 LNHDA, CDR2 SQIVND (reference sequence). V was cut by 3 bases and J by 7 bases, with 9 bases left in between. This CDR3 has 12 residues. CDR3 sequence: CASSIVRSEAFF. Here the CDR3 DNA reads TGTGCCAGTAGTATTGTCCGAAGTGAAGCTTTCTTT.

The chain combines TRBV9 with TRBJ2-5; D is ambiguous. The CDR3 is made up of 15 amino acids. Trimming pared 1 base from V and 2 bases from J, leaving 12 bases between. Germline lookup yields CDR1 SGDLS and CDR2 YYNGEE. The CDR3 protein is CASSVSRPLQETQYF. The CDR3 bases are TGTGCCAGCAGCGTATCCAGGCCCTTACAAGAGACCCAGTACTTC.

The V call is TRBV5-1, the J call TRBJ2-5; D perhaps matches TRBD1 (6 bases). This CDR3 has 13 amino acids. The V gene lost 0 bases and the J gene lost 5 bases, with 8 bases spanning the gap. CDR1 and CDR2 (germline): SGHRS, YFSETQ. The CDR3 nucleotides read TGCGCCAGCAGCTTGGACAGGGTGGAGACCCAGTACTTC. Protein sequence: CASSLDRVETQYF.

This rearrangement joins TRBV7-2 to TRBJ1-2; 7 nucleotides align to TRBD1. The CDR3 runs to 15 residues. The junction had 10 bases not matched to a gene; V was cut back by 3 bases and J by 6 bases. Germline V CDR1 and CDR2: SGHTA, FQGNSA. CDR3 sequence: CASSLTGIPWDGYTF. CDR3 DNA: TGTGCCAGCAGCTTGACAGGGATTCCGTGGGATGGCTACACCTTC.

This clone was found a few times. The germline gene is not matched at one end of the junction; a read error may be the cause. This chain links TRBV7-2 with TRBJ2-1; no firm D call. Germline V gene lookup returns CDR1 SGHTA and CDR2 FQGNSA. The CDR3 runs to 15 residues. CDR3 nucleotides: TGCGCCAGCAGCCTACGAGCGCTCTCCTACAATGAGCAGTTCTTC. It encodes CASSLRALSYNEQFF.

In this sample, this clone turned up a few times. The CDR3 sequence is CASSQTNYEQYF. The CDR3 region has the DNA TGTGCCAGCAGCCAGACAAACTACGAGCAGTACTTC. The chain is built from TRBV6-6 and TRBJ2-7; D unclear. The CDR3 covers 12 residues. Germline V gene sequence: CDR1 MNHNY, CDR2 SVGAGI (reference sequence). The germline V and J ends were trimmed by 6 bases and 3 bases, with 9 bases remaining between them.

The V gene is TRBV7-2, the J gene TRBJ2-1; TRBD1 might be the D (7 bases). The germline gives CDR1 SGHTA, CDR2 FQGNSA. This CDR3 contains 14 residues. The V end lost 8 bases, the J end lost 4 bases, and 15 bases lay between the germline ends. The CDR3 reads CASGRDSSYNEQFF. The CDR3 nucleotides read TGTGCCAGCGGGCGGGACAGCTCTTACAATGAGCAGTTCTTC. The whole variable domain, filled in from reference TRBV7-2 and TRBJ2-1, reads GAGVSQSPSNKVTEKGKDVELRCDPISGHTALYWYRQSLGQGLEFLIYFQGNSAPDKSGLPSDRFSAERTGGSVSTLTIQRTQQEDSAVYLCASGRDSSYNEQFFGPGTRLTVL.

There are a few counts of this clone. The genes are TRBV9 and TRBJ2-1; 11 bases align to TRBD2. Trimming cost V 1 base and J 4 bases; bases outside gene matches: 7. Germline CDR1 and CDR2: SGDLS and YYNGEE. This CDR3 has 17 amino acids. Here the CDR3 reads CASSVMPSGGTYNEQFF. CDR3 DNA sequence: TGTGCCAGCAGCGTAATGCCTAGCGGGGGGACTTACAATGAGCAGTTCTTC.

This clone was seen more than once but under ten times. The chain is built from TRBV5-4 and TRBJ2-3; D remains unclear. This CDR3 comprises 15 residues. V lost 8 bases, J lost 5 bases, and 21 bases lay in between. From germline, CDR1 is SGHNT and CDR2 YYREEE (reference sequence). The CDR3 DNA follows: TGTGCCAGTGTAGACGGCACGAGAACGGGAGATACGCAGTATTTT. Encoded protein: CASVDGTRTGDTQYF.

V and J are TRBV5-1 and TRBJ2-3, with no clear D. Trimming stripped 2 bases from V and 3 bases from J, with 10 bases between. Germline CDR1 is SGHRS and CDR2 is YFSETQ. The CDR3 extends over 14 amino acids. The CDR3 bases are TGCGCCAGCAGCTTTAGGTCCGGAACAGATACGCAGTATTTT. This sequence encodes CASSFRSGTDTQYF. Using reference TRBV5-1 and TRBJ2-3 for the parts outside the CDR3, the full variable domain is KAGVTQTPRYLIKTRGQQVTLSCSPISGHRSVSWYQQTPGQGLQFLFEYFSETQRNKGNFPGRFSGRQFSNSRSEMNVSTLELGDSALYLCASSFRSGTDTQYFGPGTRLTVL.

In regard to this clone: The junction departs from the called germline gene at one end, perhaps through a read error. This chain links TRBV2 with TRBJ2-7; 8 bases are shared with TRBD2. The germline CDR1 and CDR2 sequences are SNHLY and FYNNEI. The CDR3 consists of 12 residues. In DNA form, the CDR3 reads TGTGCCAGCGGACGGGAGGGTTACGGGCAGTACTTC. This translates into CASGREGYGQYF. The full variable domain, with the rest looked up from reference TRBV2 and TRBJ2-7, is EPEVTQTPSHQVTQMGQEVILRCVPISNHLYFYWYRQILGQKVEFLVSFYNNEISEKSEIFDDQFSVERPDGSNFTLKIRSTKLEDSAMYFCASGREGYGQYFGPGTRLTVT.

Concerning this clone itself: The same CDR3 also results from other DNA sequences found in this sample. The chain uses TRBV29-1 and TRBJ1-1; D perhaps matches TRBD1 (5 bases). The germline gives CDR1 SQVTM, CDR2 ANQGSEA. There are 13 residues in the CDR3. Trimming removed 5 bases from V and 1 base from J, with 11 bases in between. The CDR3 coding sequence is TGCAGCGTTCGCGGGGGTCCGAACACTGAAGCTTTCTTT. Translated: CSVRGGPNTEAFF.

The chain links TRBV11-3 to TRBJ2-3, with TRBD1 identical over 9 bases. This CDR3 has 17 amino acids. CDR1 is SGHNT, CDR2 YENEEA, per germline. V lost 1 base, J lost 3 bases, and 8 bases stayed unmatched. This chain's CDR3 is CASSLGLGQGITDTQYF. CDR3 sequence (DNA): TGTGCCAGCAGCTTAGGCCTTGGACAGGGGATAACAGATACGCAGTATTTT.

In this sample, this clone turned up many times. The rearrangement links TRBV10-3 to TRBJ2-4; unclear D gene. This CDR3 region has 13 residues. The V gene's germline CDR1 is ENHRY and CDR2 SYGVKD. The V and J ends lost 4 bases and 0 bases respectively, with 4 bases between them. CDR3 residues: CAISAVAKNIQYF. In nucleotides, the CDR3 is TGTGCCATCAGTGCTGTAGCCAAAAACATTCAGTACTTC.

The chain links TRBV5-4 to TRBJ2-1, with D unclear. Trimming removed 4 bases from V and 2 bases from J, with 13 bases in between. There are 15 residues in the CDR3. Germline CDR1 SGHNT, CDR2 YYREEE (reference sequence). The CDR3: CASSQASLPYNEQFF. Here the CDR3 DNA reads TGTGCCAGCAGCCAGGCGTCCCTTCCCTACAATGAGCAGTTCTTC.

This clone was counted only a few times. In DNA form, the CDR3 reads TGTGCCAGCAGTTACTCCTCCGAGCAGTTCTTC. It translates to CASSYSSEQFF. The rearrangement joins TRBV6-5 to TRBJ2-1, with D hard to call. V was clipped by 0 bases and J by 10 bases, with 4 bases between them. The CDR3 contains 11 residues. Germline loops: CDR1 MNHEY, CDR2 SVGAGI.

J is TRBJ1-5 and V is TRBV7-8, with D unresolved. The germline V gene encodes CDR1 SGHVS and CDR2 FQNEAQ. This CDR3 is built from 17 residues. V was pared by 1 base and J by 0 bases, with 13 bases between. The CDR3 region has the DNA TGTGCCAGCAGCTTAGAGGTCGTCCGATATAGCAATCAGCCCCAGCATTTT. It specifies CASSLEVVRYSNQPQHF.

The chain has TRBV15 and TRBJ2-7, with 9 nucleotides matching TRBD1. Germline V gene data show CDR1 as LNHNV and CDR2 as YYDKDF (reference sequence). The CDR3 length is 14 residues. The V and J ends lost 3 bases and 7 bases, in that order; junction bases with no gene match: 7. CDR3 nucleotide sequence: TGTGCCACCAGCAGGGGACAGGGTGCTGAGGAGCAGTACTTC. Protein product: CATSRGQGAEEQYF.

The CDR3 nucleotides are TGTGCCAGCAGCACAGACAGGGTCCGAGAAACAAGGACTGGAGGCTACACCTTC. Its protein product is CASSTDRVRETRTGGYTF. The rearrangement uses TRBV7-2 and TRBJ1-2; 7 nucleotides align to TRBD1. This CDR3 has 18 residues. The germline V gene encodes CDR1 SGHTA and CDR2 FQGNSA. Trimming at V came to 5 bases and at J to 8 bases, leaving 23 bases not matched to a gene. The whole variable domain, remainder taken from reference TRBV7-2 and TRBJ1-2, is GAGVSQSPSNKVTEKGKDVELRCDPISGHTALYWYRQSLGQGLEFLIYFQGNSAPDKSGLPSDRFSAERTGGSVSTLTIQRTQQEDSAVYLCASSTDRVRETRTGGYTFGSGTRLTVV.

The chain recombines TRBV5-1 with TRBJ2-5; 8 bases map to TRBD1. Unmatched junction bases numbered 8, after V lost 4 bases and J lost 3 bases. Germline V gene data show CDR1 as SGHRS and CDR2 as YFSETQ. This CDR3 is 15 amino acids long. This CDR3 reads CASSQYQGAKETQYF. CDR3 in DNA: TGCGCCAGCAGCCAGTATCAGGGGGCAAAAGAGACCCAGTACTTC.

This clone was detected only a few times. Within the sample, other DNA sequences also encode this same CDR3. The chain has TRBV9 and TRBJ2-2, with D unresolved. Germline-derived CDR1 and CDR2 are SGDLS and YYNGEE. The CDR3 covers 13 residues. The V gene lost 0 bases and the J gene lost 2 bases, with 2 bases spanning the gap. The CDR3 DNA sequence: TGTGCCAGCAGCGTAGGCAACACCGGGGAGCTGTTTTTT. It specifies CASSVGNTGELFF.

The V and J genes are TRBV10-3 and TRBJ2-1; 11 positions agree with TRBD2. This CDR3 is 14 amino acids long. Trimming cost V 7 bases and J 9 bases; bases outside gene matches: 8. Germline V gene sequence: CDR1 ENHRY, CDR2 SYGVKD. CDR3 residues: CAITLLAGEGEQFF. The CDR3 bases are TGTGCCATCACCCTACTAGCGGGAGAAGGTGAGCAGTTCTTC.

This clone was observed a handful of times. The sample carries other DNA sequences with the same CDR3. The chain carries TRBV7-9 and TRBJ2-3, with D perhaps TRBD2 (6 bases). The CDR3 runs to 15 residues. CDR1 and CDR2 from the germline V gene are SEHNR and FQNEAQ (reference sequence). V lost 0 bases, J lost 2 bases, and 9 bases lay in between. The CDR3 DNA is TGTGCCAGCAGCTTAGCGGGAGGCTTCACAGATACGCAGTATTTT. Amino acid sequence: CASSLAGGFTDTQYF.

This clone has just a few counts. DNA of the CDR3: TGTGCCAGCAGCCTTCAGGGGGCCGTCAACATTCAGTACTTC. Protein product: CASSLQGAVNIQYF. The V gene is TRBV14, the J gene TRBJ2-4; 8 bases agree with TRBD1. With 4 bases clipped from V and 7 bases from J, the junction kept 6 bases outside the gene matches. Per the germline V gene, CDR1 is SGHDN and CDR2 is FVKESK. The CDR3 contains 14 residues.

This clone was detected only a few times. The gene calls are TRBV7-9 and TRBJ2-7, with D possibly TRBD2 on 5 matching bases. Germline CDR1 and CDR2: SEHNR and FQNEAQ (reference sequence). The CDR3 spans 12 residues. The V end was cut by 0 bases, the J end by 5 bases, with 5 bases between. The CDR3 spells CASSLAGDEQYV. In DNA, the CDR3 is TGTGCCAGCAGCTTAGCGGGAGACGAGCAGTACGTC.

This clone was seen only a few times. V is TRBV7-8 and J is TRBJ2-7; no definite D call. Looked up from germline, CDR1 is SGHVS and CDR2 is FQNEAQ. With 3 bases removed from V and 3 bases from J, the gap between germline ends came to 12 bases. The CDR3 totals 14 residues. CDR3 DNA sequence: TGTGCCAGCAGCTTTTCTTTCGAAAACTACGAGCAGTACTTC. This sequence encodes CASSFSFENYEQYF.

This clone has just a few counts. The chain joins TRBV4-1 to TRBJ1-5; D is possibly TRBD1 (6 bases). V shed 3 bases and J shed 0 bases, with 15 bases lying between them. CDR3 size: 17 residues. The germline CDR1 and CDR2 sequences are MGHRA and YSYEKL. The CDR3 loop reads CASSHTGRGISNQPQHF. The CDR3 coding sequence is TGCGCCAGCAGCCACACAGGGAGAGGGATTAGCAATCAGCCCCAGCATTTT.